The 18 T cell receptor beta chains below all came from one sample that was sequenced in a study of cytotoxic CD8 clonotypes in ibrutinib-treated CLL. Clones were sequenced by immunoSEQ multiplex PCR, and TCRdb holds only the in-frame ones, with some missing. The sample holds roughly 14,000 clones, under 75% seen once. Sequenced here: PBMCs, sampled before ibrutinib treatment. The receptors derive from a human donor with chronic lymphocytic leukemia.

The chain recombines TRBV10-3 with TRBJ2-5, with D perhaps matching TRBD2 (5 bases). Per germline, CDR1 ENHRY and CDR2 SYGVKD. The V gene lost 2 bases and the J gene lost 5 bases, with 9 bases spanning the gap. The CDR3 has 13 amino acids. The CDR3 loop is CAISEDRGETQYF. CDR3 bases: TGTGCCATCAGTGAGGACCGAGGGGAGACCCAGTACTTC.

This clone showed up just a few times. The gene calls are TRBV7-3 and TRBJ2-2; a weak D match, TRBD1 (5 bases). Germline lookup yields CDR1 SGHTA and CDR2 FQGTGA. This CDR3 comprises 13 residues. Trimming took off 4 bases at V and 7 bases at J, with 10 bases between the two ends. The chain's CDR3 is CASSSRVSGELFF. CDR3 bases: TGTGCCAGCAGCTCCAGGGTAAGCGGGGAGCTGTTTTTT.

This chain connects TRBV2 to TRBJ1-5; the D gene is possibly TRBD1 (5 bases). The V and J ends lost 6 bases and 8 bases respectively, with 14 bases between them. The CDR3 is 13 amino acids. Germline values: CDR1 SNHLY, CDR2 FYNNEI. In nucleotides, the CDR3 is TGTGCCAGCAGGTTGAGGGACCGCAAGCCCCAGCATTTT. Translating it yields CASRLRDRKPQHF.

This clone was detected only a few times. The rearrangement uses TRBV7-2 and TRBJ2-3, with D unclear. The CDR3 sequence is 13 residues long. V was pared by 5 bases and J by 0 bases, with 6 bases between. Germline lookup yields CDR1 SGHTA and CDR2 FQGNSA. CDR3 region: CASSQLSTDTQYF. The CDR3 DNA reads TGTGCCAGCAGCCAACTAAGCACAGATACGCAGTATTTT.

CDR3 protein: CASGANRASGANVLTF. In DNA form, the CDR3 reads TGTGCCAGCGGGGCCAACAGGGCCTCTGGGGCCAACGTCCTGACTTTC. The chain recombines TRBV2 with TRBJ2-6, with D perhaps TRBD1 (6 bases). CDR3 length: 16 residues. The germline gives CDR1 SNHLY, CDR2 FYNNEI. V was cut by 8 bases and J by 0 bases, with 14 bases left in between.

This clone was counted between two and nine times. The chain uses TRBV6-1 and TRBJ2-1; 7 bases fit TRBD2. Germline CDR1 MNHNS, CDR2 SASEGT. The CDR3 extends over 15 amino acids. V gave up 6 bases and J gave up 3 bases; unmatched junction bases: 8. The CDR3 coding sequence is TGTGCCAGCAGCCCCCACAGCGGGGACTACAATGAGCAGTTCTTC. Encoded protein: CASSPHSGDYNEQFF.

In its sample, this clone is medium-sized. The chain uses TRBV18 and TRBJ2-2, with 9 bases that match TRBD1. The V segment lost 2 bases and the J segment 3 bases; nucleotides outside the gene matches: 7. Germline assignment: CDR1 KGHSH and CDR2 LQKENI. The CDR3 loop spans 17 amino acids. The CDR3 spells CASSPGRGQGDTGELFF. The CDR3 nucleotides read TGTGCCAGCTCACCAGGCAGGGGACAGGGAGACACCGGGGAGCTGTTTTTT. The full variable domain, completed using reference TRBV18 and TRBJ2-2, is NAGVMQNPRHLVRRRGQEARLRCSPMKGHSHVYWYRQLPEEGLKFMVYLQKENIIDESGMPKERFSAEFPKEGPSILRIQQVVRGDSAAYFCASSPGRGQGDTGELFFGEGSRLTVL.

The chain has TRBV12-5 and TRBJ2-3, with D perhaps TRBD2 (6 bases). The CDR3 spans 13 residues. The germline V and J ends were trimmed by 10 bases and 2 bases, with 13 bases remaining between them. Germline V gene lookup returns CDR1 LGHNT and CDR2 FRNRAP. The CDR3 region is CATGGTHTDTQYF. In nucleotides, the CDR3 is TGTGCTACGGGCGGGACCCACACAGATACGCAGTATTTT. The full variable domain, its missing parts supplied by reference TRBV12-5 and TRBJ2-3, is DARVTQTPRHKVTEMGQEVTMRCQPILGHNTVFWYRQTMMQGLELLAYFRNRAPLDDSGMPKDRFSAEMPDATLATLKIQPSEPRDSAVYFCATGGTHTDTQYFGPGTRLTVL.

The chain couples TRBV5-1 to TRBJ2-3; the match to TRBD2 covers 7 bases. V was clipped by 0 bases and J by 4 bases; unmatched bases: 8. The CDR3 loop spans 16 amino acids. Germline CDR1 and CDR2: SGHRS and YFSETQ. The CDR3 sequence: CASSLVGGRRADTQYF. Written as DNA, the CDR3 is TGCGCCAGCAGCTTGGTGGGCGGGAGACGGGCAGATACGCAGTATTTT.

This chain links TRBV30 with TRBJ1-6; D is undetermined. Trimming pared 0 bases from V and 17 bases from J, leaving 11 bases between. The germline gives CDR1 GTSNPN, CDR2 SVGIG (reference sequence). The CDR3 extends over 11 amino acids. This CDR3 reads CAWSVGGLVHF. The CDR3 region has the DNA TGTGCCTGGAGTGTAGGAGGTTTGGTCCACTTT.

The chain is built from TRBV28 and TRBJ1-5; 7 bases match TRBD1. The J segment lost 0 bases and the V segment lost 7 bases, leaving 6 bases of the junction unmatched. This CDR3 spans 15 amino acids. Germline V lookup: CDR1 MDHEN, CDR2 SYDVKM. The CDR3 protein is CASKGGQLSNQPQHF. The DNA of the CDR3 is TGTGCCAGCAAGGGGGGACAGCTTAGCAATCAGCCCCAGCATTTT.

V usage is TRBV19 and J usage is TRBJ2-5, with D possibly TRBD1 on 7 matching bases. This CDR3 is 17 amino acids long. V lost 6 bases and J lost 5, with 25 bases in between. The germline V gene has CDR1 LNHDA and CDR2 SQIVND (reference sequence). CDR3 loop: CASSRKGAGGVGETQYF. The DNA of the CDR3 is TGTGCCAGTAGCCGAAAGGGGGCCGGGGGAGTCGGGGAGACCCAGTACTTC.

This chain links TRBV5-1 with TRBJ2-7; 7 bases agree with TRBD1. The length of the CDR3 is 14 residues. Losses at the gene ends were 5 bases for V and 5 bases for J; bases not matched to a gene: 10. Per germline, CDR1 SGHRS and CDR2 YFSETQ. CDR3 sequence reads: CASSRTGTFDEQYF. In nucleotides, the CDR3 is TGCGCCAGCAGTCGGACAGGAACTTTCGACGAGCAGTACTTC.

The genes are TRBV9 and TRBJ1-6; 8 bases align to TRBD1. CDR1 is SGDLS, CDR2 YYNGEE, per germline. This CDR3 is built from 15 residues. The V segment lost 0 bases and the J segment 4 bases; nucleotides outside the gene matches: 0. CDR3 protein: CASSVGQGYNSPLHF. In DNA form, the CDR3 reads TGTGCCAGCAGCGTAGGACAGGGGTATAATTCACCCCTCCACTTT.

This clone is a singleton in its sample. The chain carries TRBV6-6 and TRBJ2-2, with TRBD2 matching over 7 bases. Germline loops: CDR1 MNHNY, CDR2 SVGAGI (reference sequence). V shed 6 bases, J shed 1 base, and the junction held 2 bases outside the gene matches. CDR3 size: 14 residues. CDR3 sequence (DNA): TGTGCCAGCAGCCGGGGGGTGAACACCGGGGAGCTGTTTTTT. This codes for CASSRGVNTGELFF.

The chain has TRBV4-3 and TRBJ1-1; D is perhaps TRBD1 (6 bases). The V end was cut by 0 bases, the J end by 4 bases, with 21 bases between. This CDR3 is 18 amino acids long. The germline gives CDR1 LGHNA, CDR2 YSLEER. CDR3 loop: CASSQDRGRGRAGTEAFF. CDR3 DNA: TGCGCCAGCAGCCAAGATCGGGGACGGGGGCGTGCTGGCACTGAAGCTTTCTTT.

The chain uses TRBV5-8 and TRBJ2-5; no reliable D call. The CDR3 covers 16 residues. V was shortened by 4 bases and J by 3 bases, with 19 bases between the two germline ends. CDR1 SGHTS and CDR2 YDEGEE come from the germline V gene. CDR3 protein: CASSPGTGPREETQYF. Here the CDR3 DNA reads TGTGCCAGCAGCCCCGGAACCGGGCCCCGCGAAGAGACCCAGTACTTC.

The CDR3 loop reads CASSPAGIRTDTQYF. CDR3 in DNA: TGTGCCAGCTCACCAGCCGGGATCCGCACAGATACGCAGTATTTT. The chain combines TRBV18 with TRBJ2-3, with TRBD2 as a possible D gene (5 bases). This CDR3 spans 15 amino acids. CDR1 is KGHSH and CDR2 is LQKENI in the germline V gene. The V gene lost 2 bases and the J gene lost 1 base, with 10 bases spanning the gap.